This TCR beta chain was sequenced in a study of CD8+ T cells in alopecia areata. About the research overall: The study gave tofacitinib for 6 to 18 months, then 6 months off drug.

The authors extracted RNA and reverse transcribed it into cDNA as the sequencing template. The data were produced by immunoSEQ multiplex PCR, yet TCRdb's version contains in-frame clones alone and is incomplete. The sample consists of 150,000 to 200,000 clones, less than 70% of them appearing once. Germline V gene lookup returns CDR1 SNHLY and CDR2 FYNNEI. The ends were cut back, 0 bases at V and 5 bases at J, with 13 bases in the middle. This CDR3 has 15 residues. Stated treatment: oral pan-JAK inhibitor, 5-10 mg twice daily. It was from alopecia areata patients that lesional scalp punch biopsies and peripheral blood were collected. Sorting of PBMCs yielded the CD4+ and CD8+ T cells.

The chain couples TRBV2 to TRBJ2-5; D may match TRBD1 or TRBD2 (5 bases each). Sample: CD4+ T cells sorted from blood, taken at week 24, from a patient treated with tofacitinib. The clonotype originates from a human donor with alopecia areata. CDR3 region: CASSEAALEGETQYF. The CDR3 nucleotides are TGTGCCAGCAGTGAAGCGGCTCTAGAGGGGGAGACCCAGTACTTC.